This T cell receptor beta chain originates from a study of T cell responses to AZD1222 COVID-19 vaccine. This table comes from immunoSEQ multiplex PCR, and its TCRdb copy is limited to in-frame clones, with some not included. Of 95,000 to 110,000 clones detected, 90% to 95% appear once; the ten largest clones hold 5% to 7.5%. Study-level results: Clonal diversity was possibly underestimated, and the donors were mostly white British, with more females.

To note about this clone: Its cognate antigen is unknown.

Material: peripheral blood, obtained 28 days after the second AZD1222 dose. The TCR originated in an adult who received the AZD1222 COVID-19 vaccine.

CDR3 coding DNA: TGTGCCAGCAGCCACCTCTTAGGGGCGGACAGGGGATCGATAGACTATGGCTACACCTTC. Its translation: CASSHLLGADRGSIDYGYTF. This rearrangement joins TRBV3-1 (or the pseudogene TRBV3-2) to TRBJ1-2, with 9 nucleotides matching TRBD1. CDR1 is LGHDT, CDR2 YNNKEL, per germline (reference sequence). J was trimmed by 3 bases and V by 3 bases; bases with no gene match: 20. CDR3 length equals 20 residues.